This TCR beta chain was sequenced in a study of human T cells and chemical hapten exposure. Study results and caveats: With DPC sensitization, TCRs exceeding 1 in 1000 frequency showed no change. Donor immune responses may differ from healthy people's, since all donors had alopecia.

Separate cDNA molecules received unique molecular identifiers, which the library attached to them. TCRdb reprocessed the RACE reads via MiXCR and lists one record per CDR3 protein. Here the sample spans approximately 160,000 distinct CDR3 sequences, about a quarter being singletons. Sample time point: patch test 3, about 24 weeks after DPC sensitization. This sample's treatment: therapeutic diphenylcyclopropenone sensitization with weekly scalp DPC. Before extraction, the whole blood was not fractionated, and total RNA was taken from it. For this clonotype: Its antigen is currently unknown.

The CDR3 is 12 amino acids. Germline CDR1 reads SQVTM; CDR2 reads ANQGSEA. Trimming stripped 3 bases from V and 4 bases from J, with 9 bases between. The chain employs TRBV29-1 and TRBJ2-5, with D possibly matching TRBD2 (5 bases). The sample here was whole blood, taken in connection with sensitization to the hapten diphenylcyclopropenone (DPC). This sequence originates from a woman in her late teens or twenties with alopecia areata. Some clones in this sample may be carry-over from other donors' samples. In DNA, the CDR3 is TGCAGCGTTGATTCTAGCCCAGAGACCCAGTACTTC. Its translation: CSVDSSPETQYF.